Listed here is a single T cell receptor (beta chain). Its specificity is unknown. Method: immunoSEQ multiplex PCR; TCRdb's copy keeps in-frame clones and lacks some. Of tens of thousands of clones listed, around 90% are singletons. The data originate from a study of OX40 agonist ivuxolimab in advanced cancers. At the level of the study: Patients assigned to dose escalation were diagnosed with hepatocellular carcinoma, melanoma, renal cell or head and neck cancer. General study results and limits: Within 6 weeks, CD4+ and CD8+ blood T cells expanded clonally at 0.1 to 3.0 mg/kg. Relative to CD4+, CD8+ T cells held more expanded clones on average. Some patients who did not respond also had low normalized T-cell clonal expansion.

The V gene end was trimmed by 2 bases and the J gene end by 2 bases; junction bases not matched to a gene: 3. This CDR3 spans 15 amino acids. CDR1 is SGHRS, CDR2 YFSETQ, per germline. The starting material was CD4+ or CD8+ T cells sorted from blood, obtained in a trial of the OX40 agonist ivuxolimab. This clonotype originated in an adult with an advanced solid tumor such as melanoma, head and neck, liver or kidney cancer. This chain uses TRBV5-1 with TRBJ2-2, with 7 bases aligning to TRBD2. The CDR3 region has the DNA TGCGCCAGCAGCTTTGGCGGGAGTAACACCGGGGAGCTGTTTTTT. It translates to CASSFGGSNTGELFF.